The clone carrying this T cell receptor (beta chain) was seen a single time. These data belong to a study of blood T cell repertoires in COVID-19. Sequencing was performed with immunoSEQ multiplex PCR; in TCRdb, only in-frame clones are kept and a portion is missing. The data show approximately 110,000 clones, around 86% seen once. The V and J ends lost 0 bases and 15 bases, in that order; junction bases with no gene match: 9. This CDR3 is 14 amino acids long. Germline lookup yields CDR1 PRHDT and CDR2 FYEKMQ (reference sequence). The sequencing sample was made of peripheral blood. This chain connects TRBV13 to TRBJ2-1, with 9 bases fitting TRBD1. The TCR sequence derives from a human donor in a cohort sampled during active COVID-19. CDR3 loop: CASSLGISRDRVFF. CDR3 in DNA: TGTGCCAGCAGCTTAGGTATTAGCCGGGACAGGGTGTTCTTC.